The next 20 T cell receptor beta chains were all read from a single sample in a study of identical twins. Each CDR3 protein is one row after TCRdb ran MiXCR on the 5' RACE reads. The sample contains some 440,000 distinct CDR3 sequences, roughly a quarter of which appear only once. This sample was shared with a second study, whose subject was T cells expressing NK-cell markers.

What was sequenced was CD4+ T cells sorted from blood. Source of these receptors: a woman between 18 and 29 years old in good health.

This clonotype was seen more than once but under ten times. The chain joins TRBV3-1 to TRBJ2-2, with 12 bases that match TRBD2. Trimming at V came to 1 base and at J to 6 bases, leaving 3 bases not matched to a gene. The CDR3 extends over 16 amino acids. Germline CDR1 reads LGHDT; CDR2 reads YNNKEL (reference sequence). This chain's CDR3 is CASSQGLAGAAGELFF. CDR3 sequence (DNA): TGTGCCAGCAGCCAAGGACTAGCGGGAGCGGCCGGGGAGCTGTTTTTT.

This clonotype turned up a few times. The rearrangement uses TRBV5-4 and TRBJ2-7; 9 bases fit TRBD1. The CDR3 spans 16 residues. The germline V gene has CDR1 SGHNT and CDR2 YYREEE (reference sequence). Losses at the gene ends were 4 bases for V and 2 bases for J; bases not matched to a gene: 10. CDR3 DNA: TGTGCCAGCAGCCCACGAAGACAGGGGGTAACCTACGAGCAGTACTTC. It encodes CASSPRRQGVTYEQYF.

This clonotype came up many times. The V call is TRBV7-2, the J call TRBJ2-7; tentative D call: TRBD1 (6 bases). Trimming removed 0 bases from V and 11 bases from J, with 11 bases in between. This CDR3 has 12 amino acids. The germline CDR1 and CDR2 sequences are SGHTA and FQGNSA. The CDR3 DNA reads as TGTGCCAGCAGCTTAGCGCAAAGGGGGAAGTACTTC. Amino acid sequence: CASSLAQRGKYF. Supplemented by reference TRBV7-2 and TRBJ2-7, the full variable domain reads GAGVSQSPSNKVTEKGKDVELRCDPISGHTALYWYRQSLGQGLEFLIYFQGNSAPDKSGLPSDRFSAERTGGSVSTLTIQRTQQEDSAVYLCASSLAQRGKYFGPGTRLTVT.

In this sample, this clonotype turned up many times. The chain joins TRBV2 to TRBJ2-2; no definite D call. V was cut by 6 bases and J by 3 bases, with 14 bases left in between. CDR3 size: 15 residues. The germline V gene encodes CDR1 SNHLY and CDR2 FYNNEI. This chain's CDR3 is CASRAGVWDTGELFF. The DNA for the CDR3 is TGTGCCAGCAGAGCAGGAGTGTGGGACACCGGGGAGCTGTTTTTT. The whole variable domain, remainder taken from reference TRBV2 and TRBJ2-2, is EPEVTQTPSHQVTQMGQEVILRCVPISNHLYFYWYRQILGQKVEFLVSFYNNEISEKSEIFDDQFSVERPDGSNFTLKIRSTKLEDSAMYFCASRAGVWDTGELFFGEGSRLTVL.

The table lists this clonotype with a few counts. J is TRBJ1-1 and V is TRBV28; no clear D gene. The germline V gene encodes CDR1 MDHEN and CDR2 SYDVKM. V was pared by 4 bases and J by 5 bases, with 5 bases between. The CDR3 is 11 residues long. CDR3 amino acids: CASSWLTEAFF. CDR3 sequence (DNA): TGTGCCAGCAGTTGGTTGACTGAAGCTTTCTTT.

The table lists this clonotype with a few counts. The V and J genes are TRBV20-1 and TRBJ1-4, with D possibly TRBD1 on 6 matching bases. Trimming pared 5 bases from V and 8 bases from J, leaving 18 bases between. Germline CDR1 reads DFQATT; CDR2 reads SNEGSKA (reference sequence). CDR3 length equals 14 residues. This chain's CDR3 is CSAWRRGSGEKLFF. CDR3 DNA: TGCAGTGCTTGGAGAAGGGGGAGTGGGGAAAAACTGTTTTTT.

This clonotype appeared a few times. The rearrangement uses TRBV12-3 or TRBV12-4 and TRBJ2-1, with TRBD2 matching over 7 bases. With 8 bases clipped from V and 0 bases from J, the junction kept 10 bases outside the gene matches. The CDR3 is 16 residues long. The CDR3 sequence: CASRSSGRDSYNEQFF. The CDR3 DNA reads TGTGCCAGCCGTTCTAGCGGACGAGACTCCTACAATGAGCAGTTCTTC.

Here the CDR3 reads CASSQAGGPYEQYF. As DNA, the CDR3 is TGTGCCAGCAGCCAAGCGGGAGGGCCCTACGAGCAGTACTTC. The rearrangement links TRBV14 to TRBJ2-7, with 8 bases aligning to TRBD2. The CDR3 totals 14 residues. With 1 base clipped from V and 2 bases from J, the junction kept 1 base outside the gene matches. Looked up from germline, CDR1 is SGHDN and CDR2 is FVKESK.

J is TRBJ1-4 and V is TRBV7-8; a possible D gene is TRBD1 (5 bases). Germline lookup yields CDR1 SGHVS and CDR2 FQNEAQ. With 5 bases removed from V and 8 bases from J, the gap between germline ends came to 12 bases. The CDR3 loop spans 13 amino acids. This CDR3 reads CASSTAGKEKLFF. CDR3 bases: TGTGCCAGCAGCACCGCAGGGAAAGAAAAACTGTTTTTT.

In this sample, this clonotype turned up a few times. The chain has TRBV7-2 and TRBJ2-1; D is uncertain. Trimming took 5 bases from V and 0 from J, leaving 11 bases between them. The CDR3 spans 15 residues. The germline V gene has CDR1 SGHTA and CDR2 FQGNSA. In DNA, the CDR3 is TGTGCCAGCAGCCGGCAAGCGAGCTCCTACAATGAGCAGTTCTTC. Protein product: CASSRQASSYNEQFF.

The chain uses TRBV6-1 and TRBJ2-7; possibly TRBD2 for D (5 bases). This CDR3 spans 13 amino acids. Between the trimmed V and J ends, which lost 6 bases and 2 bases, there was a span of 11 bases. Germline CDR1 and CDR2: MNHNS and SASEGT. The CDR3 sequence is CASSPGNPYEQYF. Written as DNA, the CDR3 is TGTGCCAGCAGCCCCGGGAATCCCTACGAGCAGTACTTC.

This clonotype was detected only a few times. V is TRBV20-1 and J is TRBJ1-4, with D hard to call. CDR1 is DFQATT and CDR2 is SNEGSKA in the germline V gene (reference sequence). V lost 6 bases, J lost 4 bases, and 18 bases lay in between. CDR3 length: 15 amino acids. Written as DNA, the CDR3 is TGCAGTGCGATGGTACCAGGACGGCTTAATGAAAAACTGTTTTTT. This gives the protein CSAMVPGRLNEKLFF.

There are a few counts of this clonotype. The V gene is TRBV7-9, the J gene TRBJ2-3; the match to TRBD1 covers 7 bases. Per the germline V gene, CDR1 is SEHNR and CDR2 is FQNEAQ (reference sequence). Germline trimming cut 8 bases from V and 2 bases from J; bases unmatched to any gene: 4. This CDR3 comprises 13 residues. The CDR3 protein is CASPDRDTDTQYF. Here the CDR3 DNA reads TGTGCCAGCCCCGACAGGGACACAGATACGCAGTATTTT.

The CDR3 sequence: CATSVSHSYEQYF. CDR3 nucleotides: TGTGCCACTAGCGTAAGCCATTCCTACGAGCAGTACTTC. The chain carries TRBV6-1 and TRBJ2-7, with TRBD2 as a possible D gene (6 bases). The CDR3 loop spans 13 amino acids. The germline CDR1 and CDR2 sequences are MNHNS and SASEGT. V lost 10 bases and J lost 1, with 14 bases in between.

The CDR3 nucleotides read TGTGCCAGCAGCGCGCACGGGGGTAACTATGGCTACACCTTC. Translation: CASSAHGGNYGYTF. The chain links TRBV9 to TRBJ1-2; D is perhaps TRBD1 (5 bases). CDR3 size: 14 residues. Trimming removed 3 bases at V and 1 base at J, with 10 bases between. In germline, CDR1 is SGDLS, CDR2 YYNGEE.

The genes are TRBV7-9 and TRBJ2-7; D might be TRBD1 (6 bases). V was shortened by 3 bases and J by 4 bases, with 16 bases between the two germline ends. In germline, CDR1 is SEHNR, CDR2 FQNEAQ (reference sequence). This CDR3 spans 15 amino acids. The CDR3 protein is CASSLALTGGYEQYF. The CDR3 DNA is TGTGCCAGCAGCTTGGCTCTGACAGGTGGTTACGAGCAGTACTTC.

This clonotype occurred a few times. The chain has TRBV14 and TRBJ2-5; D remains unclear. This CDR3 comprises 16 residues. The V and J ends lost 1 base and 1 base respectively, with 13 bases between them. Germline CDR1 reads SGHDN; CDR2 reads FVKESK. CDR3 sequence: CASSQAYRRIQETQYF. CDR3 sequence (DNA): TGTGCCAGCAGCCAAGCATACAGACGTATCCAAGAGACCCAGTACTTC.

This sequence joins TRBV18 and TRBJ2-5; 10 positions match TRBD2. The V gene end was trimmed by 4 bases and the J gene end by 2 bases; junction bases not matched to a gene: 7. This CDR3 comprises 16 residues. CDR1 is KGHSH and CDR2 is LQKENI in the germline V gene. For the CDR3, the DNA is TGTGCCAGCTCACGCCTACTAGCGGGACGGCAAGAGACCCAGTACTTC. This sequence encodes CASSRLLAGRQETQYF.

This rearrangement joins TRBV5-4 to TRBJ2-1; no clear D. The ends were cut back, 3 bases at V and 9 bases at J, with 7 bases in the middle. The V gene's germline CDR1 is SGHNT and CDR2 YYREEE (reference sequence). The CDR3 has 11 residues. The CDR3 here is CASSSDGEQFF. The DNA for the CDR3 is TGTGCCAGCAGCTCGGACGGTGAGCAGTTCTTC.

This clonotype appeared a few times. The chain is built from TRBV7-2 and TRBJ2-7; D is uncertain. V lost 2 bases and J 1 base, leaving 6 bases between the germline ends. The CDR3 is made up of 13 amino acids. The germline V gene has CDR1 SGHTA and CDR2 FQGNSA. The CDR3 reads CASSLLTSYEQYF. CDR3 coding DNA: TGTGCCAGCAGCTTACTCACTTCCTACGAGCAGTACTTC.